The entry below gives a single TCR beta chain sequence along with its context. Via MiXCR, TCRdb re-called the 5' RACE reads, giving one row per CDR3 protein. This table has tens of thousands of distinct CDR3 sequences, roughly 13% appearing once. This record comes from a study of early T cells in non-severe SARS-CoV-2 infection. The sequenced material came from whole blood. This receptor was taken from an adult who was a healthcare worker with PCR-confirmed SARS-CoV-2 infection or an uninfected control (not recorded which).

CDR3 nucleotide sequence: TGTGCCAGCAGTTACTCGACGGGACAGGTTCTCTATGGCTACACCTTC. Translated, it gives CASSYSTGQVLYGYTF. The chain combines TRBV6-5 with TRBJ1-2; 8 nucleotides align to TRBD1. The germline V gene encodes CDR1 MNHEY and CDR2 SVGAGI. Trimming removed 0 bases from V and 4 bases from J; junction bases left unmatched: 7. The CDR3 has 16 residues.